The entry below gives a single TCR beta chain sequence along with its context. The data were obtained in a study of tumor T cells in aggressive B-cell lymphoma. Germline V gene data show CDR1 as SGDLS and CDR2 as YYNGEE. The CDR3 length is 11 residues. V gave up 3 bases and J gave up 5 bases, with 3 bases separating them. This table comes from immunoSEQ multiplex PCR, and its TCRdb copy is limited to in-frame clones, with some not included. This sample has approximately 1,600 clones; approximately 80% occur once, and the top ten carry around 9.6%. The TCR was taken from an adult with diffuse large B cell lymphoma. The chain employs TRBV9 and TRBJ2-1; D is unresolved. Sequencing was carried out using tumor tissue. The CDR3: CASSGDNEQFF. The CDR3 DNA reads as TGTGCCAGCAGCGGAGACAATGAGCAGTTCTTC. Combining the CDR3 with reference TRBV9 and TRBJ2-1 gives the whole variable domain DSGVTQTPKHLITATGQRVTLRCSPRSGDLSVYWYQQSLDQGLQFLIQYYNGEERAKGNILERFSAQQFPDLHSELNLSSLELGDSALYFCASSGDNEQFFGPGTRLTVL.